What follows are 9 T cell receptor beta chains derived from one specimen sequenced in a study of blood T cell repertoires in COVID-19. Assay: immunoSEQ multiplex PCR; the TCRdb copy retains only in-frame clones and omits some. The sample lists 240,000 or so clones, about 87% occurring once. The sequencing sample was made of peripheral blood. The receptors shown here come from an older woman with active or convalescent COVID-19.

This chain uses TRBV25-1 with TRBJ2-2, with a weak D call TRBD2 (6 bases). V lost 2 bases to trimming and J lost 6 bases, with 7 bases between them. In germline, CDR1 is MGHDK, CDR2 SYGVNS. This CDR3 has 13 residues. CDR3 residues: CASSERRAGELFF. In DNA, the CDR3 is TGTGCCAGCAGTGAAAGGAGGGCCGGGGAGCTGTTTTTT.

The CDR3 DNA reads TGTGCCACCACGGAGGGTGGTCGTGTTTCACCCCTCCACTTT. Protein: CATTEGGRVSPLHF. The chain uses TRBV19 and TRBJ1-6; D unresolved. This CDR3 contains 14 residues. Germline CDR1 reads LNHDA; CDR2 reads SQIVND (reference sequence). Trimming shortened V by 10 bases and J by 9 bases, and 19 bases separated the two germline ends.

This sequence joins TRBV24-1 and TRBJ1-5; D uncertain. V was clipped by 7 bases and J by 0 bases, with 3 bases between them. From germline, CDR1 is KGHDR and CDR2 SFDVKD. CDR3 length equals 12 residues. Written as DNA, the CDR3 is TGTGCCACCAGCTATAGCAATCAGCCCCAGCATTTT. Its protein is CATSYSNQPQHF.

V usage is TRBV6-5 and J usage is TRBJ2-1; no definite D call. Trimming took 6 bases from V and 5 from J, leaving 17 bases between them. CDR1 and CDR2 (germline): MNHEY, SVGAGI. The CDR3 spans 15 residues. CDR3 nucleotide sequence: TGTGCCAGCAGCCTACTTAACGTATTGGACAATGAGCAGTTCTTC. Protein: CASSLLNVLDNEQFF.

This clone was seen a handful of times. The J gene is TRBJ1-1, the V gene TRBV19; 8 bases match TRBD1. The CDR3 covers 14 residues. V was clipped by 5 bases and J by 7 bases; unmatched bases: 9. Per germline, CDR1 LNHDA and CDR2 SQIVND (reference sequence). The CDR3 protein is CASSLRQGSIEAFF. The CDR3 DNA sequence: TGTGCCAGTAGTTTACGACAGGGGAGCATTGAAGCTTTCTTT.

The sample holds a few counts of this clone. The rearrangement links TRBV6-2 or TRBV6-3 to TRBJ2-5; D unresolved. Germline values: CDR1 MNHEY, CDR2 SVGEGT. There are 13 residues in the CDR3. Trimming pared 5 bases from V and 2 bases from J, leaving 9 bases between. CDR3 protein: CASSRGLQETQYF. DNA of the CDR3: TGTGCCAGCAGTCGCGGCCTTCAAGAGACCCAGTACTTC.

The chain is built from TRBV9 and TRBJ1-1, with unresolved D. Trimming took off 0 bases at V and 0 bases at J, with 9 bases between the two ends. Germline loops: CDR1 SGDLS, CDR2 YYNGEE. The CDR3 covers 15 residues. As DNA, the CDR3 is TGTGCCAGCAGCGTAGGGCTCGGAGTGAACACTGAAGCTTTCTTT. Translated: CASSVGLGVNTEAFF.

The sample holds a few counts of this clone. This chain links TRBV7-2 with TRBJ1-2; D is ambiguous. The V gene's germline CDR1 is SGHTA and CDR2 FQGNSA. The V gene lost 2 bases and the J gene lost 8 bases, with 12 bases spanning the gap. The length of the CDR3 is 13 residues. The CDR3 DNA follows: TGTGCCAGCAGCTTAATGTACGGTACCGGCTACACCTTC. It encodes CASSLMYGTGYTF.

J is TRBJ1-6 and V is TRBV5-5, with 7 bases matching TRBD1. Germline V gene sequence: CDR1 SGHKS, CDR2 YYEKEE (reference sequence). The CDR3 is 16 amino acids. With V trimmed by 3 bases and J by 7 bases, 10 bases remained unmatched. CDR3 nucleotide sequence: TGTGCCAGCAGCTATTACTACGGGACAGAGAATTCACCCCTCCACTTT. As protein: CASSYYYGTENSPLHF.